The clone carrying this T cell receptor beta chain showed up many times. This specimen comes from a study of read filtering for tumor transcriptome and immune sequencing. This library used around 400 ng RNA and molecular barcoded adaptors spanning alpha/delta and beta/gamma chains. In TCRdb, the reads were re-called with MiXCR into one record per CDR3 protein. This sample yields tens of thousands of distinct CDR3 sequences, of which 20% to 25% are seen a single time; approximately 10% belongs to the top ten. CDR1 LGHNA and CDR2 YNFKEQ come from the germline V gene. The CDR3 consists of 14 residues. Trimming took 0 bases from V and 4 from J, leaving 8 bases between them.

The sequence derives from a donor aged 40 or over with multiple myeloma. The sample comprised a population of CD138-negative cells sorted from bone marrow. This chain joins TRBV4-2 and TRBJ2-3; D gene uncertain. The chain's CDR3 is CASSQDGSADTQYF. CDR3 DNA sequence: TGTGCCAGCAGCCAAGATGGTTCAGCAGATACGCAGTATTTT.